The T cell receptor (beta chain) described here comes from a study of CD8 T cells in ankylosing spondylitis. Notes on the study in general: Reportedly, significant enrichment of disease-linked clones occurred in matched ankylosing spondylitis synovial fluid. Clones linked to the disease showed a CD8+ phenotype. They occurred at relatively low frequencies in peripheral blood. About 8 highly homologous variants made up a TCR beta motif, and this motif appeared characteristic of ankylosing spondylitis blood.

Making the TCR beta libraries involved quantitative 5'-RACE with molecular barcodes. TCRdb processed the 5' RACE reads anew with MiXCR; each CDR3 protein has one entry. The sample includes 300,000 to 400,000 distinct CDR3 sequences, about a fifth of them seen just once. About this clonotype itself: Its antigen is not known.

The CDR3 is made up of 15 amino acids. Germline CDR1 and CDR2: LGHDT and YNNKEL (reference sequence). V lost 5 bases to trimming and J lost 0 bases, with 11 bases between them. The chain carries TRBV3-1 and TRBJ1-3; weak D call: TRBD1 (5 bases). The sequence was collected from a male donor with ankylosing spondylitis. The sequenced material came from blood, either unsorted or a sorted T cell fraction (not recorded which). Here the CDR3 reads CASSWDPRSGNTIYF. CDR3 bases: TGTGCCAGCAGCTGGGACCCCCGCTCTGGAAACACCATATATTTT.